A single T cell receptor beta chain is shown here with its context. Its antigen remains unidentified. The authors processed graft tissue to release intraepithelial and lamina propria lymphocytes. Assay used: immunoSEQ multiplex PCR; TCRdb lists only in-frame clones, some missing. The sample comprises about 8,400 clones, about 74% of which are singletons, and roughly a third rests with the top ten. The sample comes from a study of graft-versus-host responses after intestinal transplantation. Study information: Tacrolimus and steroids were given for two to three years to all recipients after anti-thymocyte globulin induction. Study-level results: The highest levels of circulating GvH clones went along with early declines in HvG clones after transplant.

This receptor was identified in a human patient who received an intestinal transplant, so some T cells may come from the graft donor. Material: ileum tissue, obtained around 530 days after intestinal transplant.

CDR3: CASSLVSSYTDTQYF. CDR3 DNA: TGTGCCAGCAGCTTAGTTTCCTCCTACACAGATACGCAGTATTTT. The V and J genes are TRBV7-9 and TRBJ2-3; no firm D call. Trimming cost V 1 base and J 2 bases, with 10 bases left between them. Germline CDR1 and CDR2: SEHNR and FQNEAQ (reference sequence). The CDR3 has 15 amino acids. Full variable domain (missing parts from reference TRBV7-9 and TRBJ2-3): DTGVSQNPRHKITKRGQNVTFRCDPISEHNRLYWYRQTLGQGPEFLTYFQNEAQLEKSRLLSDRFSAERPKGSFSTLEIQRTEQGDSAMYLCASSLVSSYTDTQYFGPGTRLTVL.